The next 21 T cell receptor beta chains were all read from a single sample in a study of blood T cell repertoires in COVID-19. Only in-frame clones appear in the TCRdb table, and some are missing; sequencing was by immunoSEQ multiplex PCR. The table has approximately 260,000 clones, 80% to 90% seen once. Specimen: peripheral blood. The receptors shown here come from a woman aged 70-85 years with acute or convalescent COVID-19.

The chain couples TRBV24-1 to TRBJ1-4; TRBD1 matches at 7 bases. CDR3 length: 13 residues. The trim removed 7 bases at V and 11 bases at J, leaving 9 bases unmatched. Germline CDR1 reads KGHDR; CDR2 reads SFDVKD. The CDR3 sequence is CATSLGTVGKLFF. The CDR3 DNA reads TGTGCCACCAGCTTAGGGACAGTCGGCAAACTGTTTTTT.

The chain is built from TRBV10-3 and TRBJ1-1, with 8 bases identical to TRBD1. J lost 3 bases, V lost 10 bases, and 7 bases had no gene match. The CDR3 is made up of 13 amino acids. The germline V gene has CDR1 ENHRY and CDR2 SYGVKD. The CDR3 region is CATLQGVDTEAFF. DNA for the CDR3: TGTGCCACCCTACAGGGGGTGGACACTGAAGCTTTCTTT.

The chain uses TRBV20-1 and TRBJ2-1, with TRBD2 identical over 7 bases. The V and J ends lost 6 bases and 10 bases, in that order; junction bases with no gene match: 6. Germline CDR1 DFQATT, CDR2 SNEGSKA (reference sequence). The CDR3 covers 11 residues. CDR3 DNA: TGCAGTGCGGGAAGGGAGGGGGAGCAGTTCTTC. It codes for CSAGREGEQFF.

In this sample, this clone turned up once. CDR3 sequence reads: CASKEFMNTEAFF. DNA of the CDR3: TGTGCCAGTAAAGAGTTTATGAACACTGAAGCTTTCTTT. V and J are TRBV19 and TRBJ1-1; no definite D call. The CDR3 is 13 residues long. Trimming left V 7 bases short and J 0 bases short, with 9 bases between. Germline CDR1 is LNHDA and CDR2 is SQIVND (reference sequence).

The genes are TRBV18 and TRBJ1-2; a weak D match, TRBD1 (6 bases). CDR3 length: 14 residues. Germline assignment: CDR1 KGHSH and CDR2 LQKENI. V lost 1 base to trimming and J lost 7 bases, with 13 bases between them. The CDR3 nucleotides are TGTGCCAGCTCACCACACGCGGGGGCAGCTGGCTACACCTTC. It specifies CASSPHAGAAGYTF.

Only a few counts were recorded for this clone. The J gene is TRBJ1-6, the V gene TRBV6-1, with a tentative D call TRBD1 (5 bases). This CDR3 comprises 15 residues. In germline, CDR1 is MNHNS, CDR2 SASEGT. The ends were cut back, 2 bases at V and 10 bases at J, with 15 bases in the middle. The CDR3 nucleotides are TGTGCCAGCAGTGAAAGTTGGGGCGCGAAATCACCCCTCCACTTT. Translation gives CASSESWGAKSPLHF.

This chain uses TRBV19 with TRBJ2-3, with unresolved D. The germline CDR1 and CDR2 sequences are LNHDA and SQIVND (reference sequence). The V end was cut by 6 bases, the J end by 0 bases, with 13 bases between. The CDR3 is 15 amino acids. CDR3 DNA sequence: TGTGCCAGTAGGCCTAAACGTGCTAGCACAGATACGCAGTATTTT. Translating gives CASRPKRASTDTQYF.

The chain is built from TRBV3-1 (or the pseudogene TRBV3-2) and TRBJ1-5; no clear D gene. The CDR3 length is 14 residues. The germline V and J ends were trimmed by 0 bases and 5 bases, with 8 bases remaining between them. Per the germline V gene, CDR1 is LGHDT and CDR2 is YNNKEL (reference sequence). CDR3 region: CASSQDIRDQPQHF. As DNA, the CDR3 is TGTGCCAGCAGCCAAGATATACGGGATCAGCCCCAGCATTTT.

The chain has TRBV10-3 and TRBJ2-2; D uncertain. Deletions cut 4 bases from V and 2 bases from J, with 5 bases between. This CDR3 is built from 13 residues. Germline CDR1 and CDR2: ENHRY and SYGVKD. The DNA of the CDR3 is TGTGCCATCAGTGGTACAAACACCGGGGAGCTGTTTTTT. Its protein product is CAISGTNTGELFF.

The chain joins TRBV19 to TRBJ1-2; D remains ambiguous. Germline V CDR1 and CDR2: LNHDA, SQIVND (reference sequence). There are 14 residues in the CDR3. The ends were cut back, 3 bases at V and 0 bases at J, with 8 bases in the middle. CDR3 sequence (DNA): TGTGCCAGTAGTATTCGCGGATCTAACTATGGCTACACCTTC. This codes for CASSIRGSNYGYTF.

The CDR3 sequence is CAISPTTGLGANVLTF. As DNA, the CDR3 is TGTGCCATCAGCCCGACAACAGGGTTAGGGGCCAACGTCCTGACTTTC. This sequence joins TRBV10-3 and TRBJ2-6, with D perhaps TRBD1 (6 bases). The CDR3 is 16 amino acids. Germline V lookup: CDR1 ENHRY, CDR2 SYGVKD. V lost 6 bases and J lost 4, with 16 bases in between.

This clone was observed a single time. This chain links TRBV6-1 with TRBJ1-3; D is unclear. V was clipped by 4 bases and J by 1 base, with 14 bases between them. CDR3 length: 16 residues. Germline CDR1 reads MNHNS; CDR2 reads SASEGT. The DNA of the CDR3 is TGTGCCAGCAGTGGCCGGTGGGCCCAATCTGGAAACACCATATATTTT. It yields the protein CASSGRWAQSGNTIYF.

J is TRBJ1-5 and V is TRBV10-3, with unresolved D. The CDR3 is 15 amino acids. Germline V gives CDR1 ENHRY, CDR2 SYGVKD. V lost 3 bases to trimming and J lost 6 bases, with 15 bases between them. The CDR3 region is CAISDPTGVGQPQHF. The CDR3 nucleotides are TGTGCCATCAGTGACCCAACGGGAGTGGGTCAGCCCCAGCATTTT.

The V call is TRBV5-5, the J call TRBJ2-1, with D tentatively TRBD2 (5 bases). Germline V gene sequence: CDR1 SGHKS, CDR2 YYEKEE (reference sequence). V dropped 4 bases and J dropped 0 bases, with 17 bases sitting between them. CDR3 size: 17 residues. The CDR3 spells CASSQTGILSSYNEQFF. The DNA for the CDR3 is TGTGCCAGCAGCCAGACCGGGATCCTAAGCTCCTACAATGAGCAGTTCTTC.

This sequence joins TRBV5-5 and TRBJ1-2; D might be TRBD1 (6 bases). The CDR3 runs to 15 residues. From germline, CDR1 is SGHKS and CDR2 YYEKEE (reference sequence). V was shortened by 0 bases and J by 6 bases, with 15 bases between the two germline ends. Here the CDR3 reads CASSLDAGARDGYTF. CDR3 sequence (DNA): TGTGCCAGCAGCTTGGATGCGGGGGCGAGGGATGGCTACACCTTC.

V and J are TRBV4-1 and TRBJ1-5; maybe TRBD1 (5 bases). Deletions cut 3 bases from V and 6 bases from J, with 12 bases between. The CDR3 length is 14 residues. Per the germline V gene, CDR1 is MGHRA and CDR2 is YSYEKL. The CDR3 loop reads CASSHRGWGQPQHF. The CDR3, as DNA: TGCGCCAGCAGCCATAGGGGATGGGGTCAGCCCCAGCATTTT.

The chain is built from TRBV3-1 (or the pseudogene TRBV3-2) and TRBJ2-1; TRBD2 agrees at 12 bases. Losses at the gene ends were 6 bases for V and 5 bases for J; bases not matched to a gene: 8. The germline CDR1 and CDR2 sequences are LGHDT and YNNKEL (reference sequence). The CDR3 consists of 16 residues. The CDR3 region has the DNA TGTGCCAGCAGTCCGTTTGGACTAGCGGGGAACAATGAGCAGTTCTTC. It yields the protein CASSPFGLAGNNEQFF.

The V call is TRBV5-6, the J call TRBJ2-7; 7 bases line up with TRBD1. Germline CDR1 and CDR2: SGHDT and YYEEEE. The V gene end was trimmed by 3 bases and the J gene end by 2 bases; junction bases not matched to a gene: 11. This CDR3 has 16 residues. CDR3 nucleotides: TGTGCCAGCAGCTATCGACAGGGAAGGATGGCCTACGAGCAGTACTTC. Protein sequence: CASSYRQGRMAYEQYF.

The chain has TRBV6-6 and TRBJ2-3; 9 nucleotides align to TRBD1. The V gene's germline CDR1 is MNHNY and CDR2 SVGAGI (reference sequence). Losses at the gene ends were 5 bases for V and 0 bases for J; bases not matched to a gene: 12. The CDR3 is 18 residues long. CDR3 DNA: TGTGCCAGCAGTCCTTCCGGACAGGGGATTCCTAGCACAGATACGCAGTATTTT. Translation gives CASSPSGQGIPSTDTQYF.

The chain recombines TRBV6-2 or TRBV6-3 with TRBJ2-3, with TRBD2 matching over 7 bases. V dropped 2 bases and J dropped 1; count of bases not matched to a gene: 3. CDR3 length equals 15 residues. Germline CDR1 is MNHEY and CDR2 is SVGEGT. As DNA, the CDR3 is TGTGCCAGCAGTTACCGAGCGGGGCGCACAGATACGCAGTATTTT. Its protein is CASSYRAGRTDTQYF.

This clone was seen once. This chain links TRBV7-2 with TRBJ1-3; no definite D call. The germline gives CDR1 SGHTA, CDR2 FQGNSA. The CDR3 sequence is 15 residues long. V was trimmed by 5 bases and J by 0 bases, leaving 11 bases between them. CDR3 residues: CASSRPGFSGNTIYF. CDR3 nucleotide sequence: TGTGCCAGCAGCAGACCGGGATTCTCTGGAAACACCATATATTTT.